The 15 T cell receptor beta chains listed next were all sequenced from one sample in a study of blood T cell repertoires in COVID-19 (dated by TCRdb to 2018 to 2021). Receptor libraries were prepared by the immunoSEQ multiplex PCR assay. Imported from immuneACCESS, the table was reduced by TCRdb to in-frame sequences with V and J called. These copies leave out some clones; in studies compared against another copy, an unresolved V gene accounts for under half, and the cause of the remainder is not known. This sample is represented by 200,000 or so clones; 80% to 90% of them were singletons. The ten biggest clones cover 13% to 15% of the sample. The sample taken for sequencing was peripheral blood. Source of these receptors: a man younger than 45 with active or convalescent COVID-19.

The DNA for the CDR3 is TGCGCCAGCCGGACTAGCGGAGACATCGATGAGCAGTTCTTC. This codes for CASRTSGDIDEQFF. The chain is built from TRBV10-2 and TRBJ2-1, with 10 bases identical to TRBD2. The CDR3 spans 14 residues. With 8 bases clipped from V and 8 bases from J, the junction kept 9 bases outside the gene matches. CDR1 and CDR2 (germline): WSHSY, SAAADI.

The chain employs TRBV4-1 and TRBJ1-2; perhaps TRBD1 as D (6 bases). V lost 0 bases and J 0 bases, leaving 8 bases between the germline ends. CDR1 is MGHRA and CDR2 is YSYEKL in the germline V gene. This CDR3 has 15 residues. CDR3 sequence reads: CASSQDDRTNYGYTF. The CDR3 DNA is TGCGCCAGCAGCCAAGATGACAGGACTAACTATGGCTACACCTTC.

This clone was counted between two and nine times. The chain combines TRBV12-3 or TRBV12-4 with TRBJ1-2; D not certain. CDR3 length equals 13 residues. V was clipped by 6 bases and J by 4 bases, with 12 bases between them. CDR3 sequence reads: CASSSERSYGYTF. The CDR3 DNA sequence: TGTGCCAGCAGCTCCGAGAGAAGCTATGGCTACACCTTC.

The rearrangement uses TRBV19 and TRBJ1-6; a weak D match, TRBD1 (5 bases). Between the trimmed V and J ends, which lost 1 base and 9 bases, there was a span of 7 bases. The CDR3 totals 13 residues. Germline CDR1 and CDR2: LNHDA and SQIVND (reference sequence). This CDR3 reads CASSIGQGSPLHF. CDR3 in DNA: TGTGCCAGTAGTATAGGGCAGGGTTCACCCCTCCACTTT.

This clone was counted once. J is TRBJ2-3 and V is TRBV7-3, with 7 nucleotides matching TRBD2. The CDR3 runs 15 residues. Germline CDR1 and CDR2: SGHTA and FQGTGA. J gave up 1 base and V 5 bases, and 6 bases lay outside the gene matches. CDR3 nucleotides: TGTGCCAGCAGCCCCTGGGGGGGAGGCACAGATACGCAGTATTTT. Translating it yields CASSPWGGGTDTQYF.

The V gene is TRBV2, the J gene TRBJ2-3; 11 nucleotides match TRBD2. Trimming took 3 bases from V and 1 from J; bases not matched to a gene: 6. Germline CDR1 and CDR2: SNHLY and FYNNEI. This CDR3 has 17 residues. The CDR3 protein is CASSEYKTSGGTDTQYF. CDR3 nucleotide sequence: TGTGCCAGCAGTGAGTATAAGACTAGCGGGGGCACAGATACGCAGTATTTT.

The chain employs TRBV25-1 and TRBJ2-3; D is uncertain. The CDR3 covers 14 residues. V dropped 8 bases and J dropped 1 base, with 13 bases sitting between them. Germline V CDR1 and CDR2: MGHDK, SYGVNS. The CDR3 spells CASDVGRGTDTQYF. CDR3 bases: TGTGCCAGCGATGTTGGGCGAGGCACAGATACGCAGTATTTT.

The chain combines TRBV19 with TRBJ1-2, with TRBD1 identical over 11 bases. The CDR3 runs to 12 residues. Trimming removed 6 bases from V and 7 bases from J; junction bases left unmatched: 1. Germline V gene lookup returns CDR1 LNHDA and CDR2 SQIVND (reference sequence). The CDR3 sequence is CASSGQGAGYTF. The CDR3 DNA reads TGTGCCAGTAGCGGACAGGGGGCTGGCTACACCTTC.

V and J are TRBV18 and TRBJ1-1; TRBD1 aligns across 11 bases. CDR3 size: 15 residues. The germline gives CDR1 KGHSH, CDR2 LQKENI. The junction had 2 bases not matched to a gene; V was cut back by 2 bases and J by 3 bases. Written as DNA, the CDR3 is TGTGCCAGCTCACCAGGGACAGGGGGGGACACTGAAGCTTTCTTT. It is translated as CASSPGTGGDTEAFF.

V is TRBV27 and J is TRBJ1-1, with D unclear. The ends were cut back, 3 bases at V and 0 bases at J, with 5 bases in the middle. The V gene's germline CDR1 is MNHEY and CDR2 SMNVEV (reference sequence). The CDR3 consists of 13 residues. The CDR3 sequence is CASSFGMNTEAFF. The DNA for the CDR3 is TGTGCCAGCAGTTTCGGGATGAACACTGAAGCTTTCTTT.

The CDR3 DNA follows: TGTGCCAGCAGTACGGTCCAGGGAAGTGGCTACACCTTC. The encoded protein is CASSTVQGSGYTF. The rearrangement joins TRBV12-3 or TRBV12-4 to TRBJ1-2; possible D gene TRBD1, 5 bases. The CDR3 covers 13 residues. Trimming left V 5 bases short and J 7 bases short, with 14 bases between.

The chain has TRBV10-1 and TRBJ2-5, with D perhaps matching TRBD2 (6 bases). V shed 4 bases and J shed 7 bases, with 13 bases lying between them. Germline V gives CDR1 WNHNN, CDR2 SYGVQD (reference sequence). CDR3 length: 13 amino acids. The CDR3 DNA reads TGCGCCAGCAGTGGGACTCTGGAGGGGACCCAGTACTTC. Its protein is CASSGTLEGTQYF.

The gene calls are TRBV11-2 and TRBJ2-4; 8 bases line up with TRBD1. Germline trimming cut 5 bases from V and 7 bases from J; bases unmatched to any gene: 7. CDR3 length equals 14 residues. Germline CDR1 SGHAT, CDR2 FQNNGV. CDR3 residues: CASSEQGVRNIQYF. The CDR3 DNA reads as TGTGCCAGCAGCGAACAGGGGGTAAGGAACATTCAGTACTTC.

In this sample, this clone turned up many times. V gene TRBV9 combines with J gene TRBJ2-7; 14 bases match TRBD2. This CDR3 has 15 amino acids. V lost 0 bases to trimming and J lost 7 bases; unmatched junction nucleotides: 3. Germline V gives CDR1 SGDLS, CDR2 YYNGEE. In DNA, the CDR3 is TGTGCCAGCAGCGTAGAGGGACTAGCGGGAGTTGAGCAGTACTTC. Translation gives CASSVEGLAGVEQYF.

The V gene is TRBV27, the J gene TRBJ2-7; D gene ambiguous. The CDR3 extends over 15 amino acids. Germline CDR1 is MNHEY and CDR2 is SMNVEV (reference sequence). V was cut by 2 bases and J by 0 bases, with 11 bases left in between. The CDR3 DNA is TGTGCCAGCAGTTTACAGGTTCGTGCCTCCTACGAGCAGTACTTC. Translation gives CASSLQVRASYEQYF.